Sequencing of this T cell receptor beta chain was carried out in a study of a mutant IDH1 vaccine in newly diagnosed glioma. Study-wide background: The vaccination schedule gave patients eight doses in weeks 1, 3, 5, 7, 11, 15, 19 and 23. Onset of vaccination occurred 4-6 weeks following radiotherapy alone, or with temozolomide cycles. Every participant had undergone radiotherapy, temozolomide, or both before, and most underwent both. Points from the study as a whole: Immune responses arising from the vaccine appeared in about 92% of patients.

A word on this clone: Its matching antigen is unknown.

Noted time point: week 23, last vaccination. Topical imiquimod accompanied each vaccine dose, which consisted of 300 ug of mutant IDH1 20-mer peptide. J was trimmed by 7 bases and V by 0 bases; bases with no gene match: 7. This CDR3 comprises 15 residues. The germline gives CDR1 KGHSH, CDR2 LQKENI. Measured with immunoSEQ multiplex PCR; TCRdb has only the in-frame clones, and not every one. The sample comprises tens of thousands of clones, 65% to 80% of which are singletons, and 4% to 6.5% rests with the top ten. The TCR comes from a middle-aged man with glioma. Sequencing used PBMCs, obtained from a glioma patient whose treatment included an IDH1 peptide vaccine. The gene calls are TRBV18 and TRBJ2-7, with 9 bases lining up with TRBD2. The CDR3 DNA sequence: TGTGCCAGCTCACCACCGGCGGGGGGGCCGAGGGAGCAGTACTTC. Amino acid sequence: CASSPPAGGPREQYF.